The clone carrying this TCR beta chain was seen a few times. Antigen: not known. The source of the sample is a study of response to subunit inactivated influenza vaccine. General study findings and limits: The authors suggested that every seasonal influenza vaccination recruits few new T cells.

With 5 bases removed from V and 0 bases from J, the gap between germline ends came to 18 bases. Germline CDR1 reads SEHNR; CDR2 reads FQNEAQ (reference sequence). The CDR3 sequence is 17 residues long. TCRdb redid the calling of the RT-PCR reads with MiXCR, one entry per CDR3 protein. The table lists more than 450,000 distinct CDR3 sequences, 7.6% of them singletons. The origin of this receptor is a man aged 45 to 75 who received an inactivated influenza vaccine. The source was PBMCs from blood, collected about 24 months after vaccination. This chain joins TRBV7-9 and TRBJ2-3, with D perhaps TRBD2 (6 bases). The CDR3 DNA is TGTGCCAGCAGCCGTCGGAGTGTGGGGACTAGCACAGATACGCAGTATTTT. Protein product: CASSRRSVGTSTDTQYF. The full variable domain, completed using reference TRBV7-9 and TRBJ2-3, is DTGVSQNPRHKITKRGQNVTFRCDPISEHNRLYWYRQTLGQGPEFLTYFQNEAQLEKSRLLSDRFSAERPKGSFSTLEIQRTEQGDSAMYLCASSRRSVGTSTDTQYFGPGTRLTVL.